These 2 T cell receptor beta chains originate from one sample sequenced in a study of T-cell reconstitution after alpha-beta-depleted transplantation in children. The library targeted TCRbeta and was prepared with unique molecular identifiers. Via MiXCR, TCRdb re-called the PCR reads, giving one row per CDR3 protein. This sample has approximately 290,000 distinct CDR3 sequences, with 11% found just once. The sample in question was peripheral blood, obtained 180 days after TCRalphabeta/CD19-depleted stem cell transplant. Source of these receptors: a male patient between 2 and 10 years old who had a stem cell transplant for chronic granulomatous disease, so the T cells may come from the graft donor.

This clonotype was detected only a few times. The chain joins TRBV28 to TRBJ2-1; the D is unclear. The CDR3 is 13 amino acids. Germline-derived CDR1 and CDR2 are MDHEN and SYDVKM. V lost 7 bases and J lost 5, with 12 bases in between. CDR3 nucleotide sequence: TGTGCCAGCACATTCCCCCCCAACAATGAGCAGTTCTTC. Translating it yields CASTFPPNNEQFF.

This clonotype has ten or more counts. This sequence joins TRBV10-3 and TRBJ2-7, with 13 bases fitting TRBD2. CDR1 and CDR2 from the germline V gene are ENHRY and SYGVKD. The CDR3 runs 14 residues. The V gene end was trimmed by 6 bases and the J gene end by 4 bases; junction bases not matched to a gene: 3. CDR3 amino acids: CAISGTSGAYEQYF. The CDR3 coding sequence is TGTGCCATCAGCGGGACTAGCGGGGCTTACGAGCAGTACTTC.